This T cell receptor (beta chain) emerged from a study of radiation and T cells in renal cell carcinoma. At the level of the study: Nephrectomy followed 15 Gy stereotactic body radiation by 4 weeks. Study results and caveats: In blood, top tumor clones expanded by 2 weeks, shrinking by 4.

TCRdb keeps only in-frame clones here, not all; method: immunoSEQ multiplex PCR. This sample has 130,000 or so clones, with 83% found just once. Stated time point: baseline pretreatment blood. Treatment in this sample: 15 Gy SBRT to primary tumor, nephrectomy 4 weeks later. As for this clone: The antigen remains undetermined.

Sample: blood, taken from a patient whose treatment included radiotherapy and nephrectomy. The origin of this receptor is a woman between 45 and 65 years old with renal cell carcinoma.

The CDR3 coding sequence is TGTGCCAGCAGCCAATCACAGGCCCAGTTGAATGAGCAGTTCTTC. It codes for CASSQSQAQLNEQFF. This chain links TRBV5-5 with TRBJ2-1; perhaps TRBD1 as D (5 bases). CDR1 SGHKS and CDR2 YYEKEE come from the germline V gene (reference sequence). V was shortened by 4 bases and J by 7 bases, with 18 bases between the two germline ends. The CDR3 has 15 amino acids.